What follows are 3 T cell receptor beta chains derived from one specimen sequenced in a study of blood T cell repertoires in COVID-19. Here immunoSEQ multiplex PCR was the method, and the copy in TCRdb shows in-frame clones only, minus some. The sample consists of a few hundred thousand clones, 80% to 90% of them appearing once. Material for sequencing was PBMCs or T cells enriched from blood (not recorded which). The receptor source for this set is a young man who had recovered from COVID-19.

In the case of this clone: Different DNA sequences within this sample yield the same CDR3. The chain links TRBV9 to TRBJ2-7; 11 positions agree with TRBD1. This CDR3 is 15 amino acids long. CDR1 is SGDLS, CDR2 YYNGEE, per germline. V trimming: 0 bases; J trimming: 3 bases; junction bases outside the gene matches: 2. The chain's CDR3 is CASSVGGTGGYEQYF. In DNA, the CDR3 is TGTGCCAGCAGCGTAGGAGGGACAGGGGGCTACGAGCAGTACTTC.

V gene TRBV19 combines with J gene TRBJ1-5, with 7 bases fitting TRBD1. CDR3 size: 14 residues. The V segment lost 6 bases and the J segment 2 bases; nucleotides outside the gene matches: 4. Germline V gene data show CDR1 as LNHDA and CDR2 as SQIVND (reference sequence). In DNA, the CDR3 is TGTGCCAGTAGATTAGGGGGCGGCAATCAGCCCCAGCATTTT. It translates to CASRLGGGNQPQHF. The variable domain in full, with the rest retrieved from reference TRBV19 and TRBJ1-5, is DGGITQSPKYLFRKEGQNVTLSCEQNLNHDAMYWYRQDPGQGLRLIYYSQIVNDFQKGDIAEGYSVSREKKESFPLTVTSAQKNPTAFYLCASRLGGGNQPQHFGDGTRLSIL.

DNA for the CDR3: TGTGCCAGCAGCGTAGTGACATCCCAGGACAGGGCTTTGGGCTATGGCTACACCTTC. Translation: CASSVVTSQDRALGYGYTF. The chain employs TRBV9 and TRBJ1-2, with 8 positions matching TRBD1. The CDR3 length is 19 residues. CDR1 is SGDLS, CDR2 YYNGEE, per germline. V trimming: 0 bases; J trimming: 4 bases; junction bases outside the gene matches: 17. Drawing the rest from reference TRBV9 and TRBJ1-2, the complete variable domain is DSGVTQTPKHLITATGQRVTLRCSPRSGDLSVYWYQQSLDQGLQFLIQYYNGEERAKGNILERFSAQQFPDLHSELNLSSLELGDSALYFCASSVVTSQDRALGYGYTFGSGTRLTVV.